This T cell receptor (beta chain) comes out of a study of blood T cell repertoires in COVID-19. Trimming took 8 bases from V and 1 from J, leaving 8 bases between them. Germline assignment: CDR1 ENHRY and CDR2 SYGVKD. The CDR3 is 13 residues long. Profiling relied on immunoSEQ multiplex PCR, and the TCRdb table lists in-frame clones only, not all of them. The sample gives around 700,000 clones, about 90% of which show up once; over 0.2% is in the top ten. This chain connects TRBV10-3 to TRBJ2-2; D gene uncertain. The sequence was collected from a woman between 18 and 29 years old with acute or convalescent COVID-19. Source material: peripheral blood. The CDR3 DNA is TGTGCCATCTCTTGGCAGAACACCGGGGAGCTGTTTTTT. Residues: CAISWQNTGELFF.